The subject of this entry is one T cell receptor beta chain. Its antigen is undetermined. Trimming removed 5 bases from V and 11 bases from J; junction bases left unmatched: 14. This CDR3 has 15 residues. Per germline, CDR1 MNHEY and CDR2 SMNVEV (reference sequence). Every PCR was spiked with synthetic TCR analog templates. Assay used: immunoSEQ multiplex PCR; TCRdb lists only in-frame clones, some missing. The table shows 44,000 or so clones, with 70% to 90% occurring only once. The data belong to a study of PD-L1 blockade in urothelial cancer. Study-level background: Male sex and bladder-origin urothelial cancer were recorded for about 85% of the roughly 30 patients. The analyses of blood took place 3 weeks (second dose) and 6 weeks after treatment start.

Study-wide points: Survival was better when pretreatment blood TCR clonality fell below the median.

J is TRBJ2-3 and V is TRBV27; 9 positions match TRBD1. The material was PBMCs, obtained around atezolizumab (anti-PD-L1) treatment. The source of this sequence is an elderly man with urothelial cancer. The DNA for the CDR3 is TGTGCCAGCAGTCCCAGGGACAGGGACTTGATAGAGCAGTATTTT. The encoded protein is CASSPRDRDLIEQYF.